Listed below are T cell receptor beta chains from one sample, sequenced in a study of shared clonotypes between healthy human individuals. Profiled with immunoSEQ multiplex PCR; TCRdb holds only in-frame clones, not every one. The table includes about 2.4 million clones, 90% to 95% detected once. Specimen: naive CD4+ T cells sorted from blood. The receptor source for this set is a man younger than 30 in good health. Each CDR3 is given with its conserved first and last residue. D genes are given only for firm matches. The size field is filled for only some rows; it gives once, few, many or a size class.

12,TRBJ2-7,TRBV1,-,-,CTRRDRPYEQYF,TGCACCAGGAGGGACAGACCCTACGAGCAGTACTTC
14,TRBJ2-3,TRBV6-1,-,TRBD1,CASRSQGGTDTQYF,TGTGCCAGCAGATCCCAGGGGGGCACAGATACGCAGTATTTT
13,TRBJ2-3,TRBV5-6,-,-,CASSSASSDTQYF,TGTGCCAGCAGCTCGGCCTCCTCCGATACGCAGTATTTT
19,TRBJ1-5,TRBV7-2,once,TRBD1,CASSLGPKQGGSSNQPQHF,TGTGCCAGCAGCTTAGGGCCAAAGCAGGGGGGATCTAGCAATCAGCCCCAGCATTTT
14,TRBJ1-6,TRBV6-1,few,-,CASSQRGSNSPLHF,TGTGCCAGCAGCCAGAGGGGGTCGAATTCACCCCTCCACTTT
15,TRBJ2-7,TRBV7-6,-,TRBD1,CASSSSGQLSYEQYF,TGTGCCAGCAGCTCGTCGGGACAGCTATCCTACGAGCAGTACTTC
17,TRBJ1-1,TRBV10-3,-,-,CAISPFNQRTENTEAFF,TGTGCCATCAGTCCCTTCAACCAGCGCACGGAGAACACTGAAGCTTTCTTT
14,TRBJ1-1,TRBV4-1,-,-,CASSLRQTNTEAFF,TGCGCCAGCAGCCTTAGACAGACAAACACTGAAGCTTTCTTT
11,TRBJ2-1,TRBV18,-,-,CASSPENEQFF,TGTGCCAGCTCACCAGAAAATGAGCAGTTCTTC
17,TRBJ2-7,TRBV5-1,-,-,CASSLGSGVVAQYEQYF,TGCGCCAGCAGCTTGGGTTCCGGCGTCGTAGCCCAGTACGAGCAGTACTTC
14,TRBJ2-3,TRBV2,-,-,CATNRASSTDTQYF,TGTGCCACAAACAGGGCCTCTAGCACAGATACGCAGTATTTT
16,TRBJ1-5,TRBV27,-,TRBD1,CASSSGTGPYNQPQHF,TGTGCCAGCAGTTCCGGGACAGGGCCATACAATCAGCCCCAGCATTTT
14,TRBJ2-5,TRBV11-2,-,TRBD2,CASSWTSGGETQYF,TGTGCCAGCAGCTGGACTAGCGGGGGAGAGACCCAGTACTTC
13,TRBJ1-5,TRBV30,-,-,CAWSVRQDQPQHF,TGTGCCTGGAGTGTCCGTCAGGATCAGCCCCAGCATTTT
16,TRBJ1-4,TRBV4-1,-,-,CATSSGRSTTNEKLFF,TGCGCCACCTCTTCTGGGAGATCCACAACTAATGAAAAACTGTTTTTT
11,TRBJ2-1,TRBV19,-,-,CATTGANEQFF,TGTGCCACCACGGGGGCCAATGAGCAGTTCTTC
16,TRBJ2-1,TRBV27,once,TRBD1,CASSKRQGASYNEQFF,TGTGCCAGCAGTAAAAGACAGGGGGCGTCCTACAATGAGCAGTTCTTC
15,TRBJ1-4,TRBV9,-,TRBD1,CASSAQGAVNEKLFF,TGTGCCAGCAGCGCACAGGGGGCCGTTAATGAAAAACTGTTTTTT
16,TRBJ2-5,TRBV4-3,-,TRBD2,CASSQEAGLAQETQYF,TGCGCCAGCAGCCAAGAGGCCGGACTAGCGCAAGAGACCCAGTACTTC
15,TRBJ2-3,TRBV11-2,-,TRBD2,CASSFSGRRTDTQYF,TGTGCCAGCAGCTTTAGCGGGAGACGGACAGATACGCAGTATTTT
15,TRBJ2-5,TRBV5-1,-,-,CASSLGRTYQETQYF,TGCGCCAGCAGCTTGGGGAGGACGTACCAAGAGACCCAGTACTTC
15,TRBJ2-6,TRBV7-2,-,-,CASSLQGAGANVLTF,TGTGCCAGCAGTTTACAGGGCGCTGGGGCCAACGTCCTGACTTTC
16,TRBJ1-1,TRBV5-1,-,TRBD1,CASSLEGTGANTEAFF,TGCGCCAGCAGCTTGGAGGGCACAGGGGCGAACACTGAAGCTTTCTTT
15,TRBJ2-5,TRBV7-8,-,TRBD1,CASSLGTGSQETQYF,TGTGCCAGCAGCTTAGGGACAGGATCTCAAGAGACCCAGTACTTC
15,TRBJ2-7,TRBV19,-,-,CASSIRRISSYEQYF,TGTGCCAGTAGTATACGGCGGATTAGCTCCTACGAGCAGTACTTC
14,TRBJ1-4,TRBV11-2,-,TRBD1,CASSRDRPNEKLFF,TGTGCCAGCAGCCGGGACAGACCTAATGAAAAACTGTTTTTT
14,TRBJ2-7,TRBV19,-,TRBD1,CASRAGTGVEEQYF,TGTGCCAGTAGAGCCGGGACAGGGGTGGAAGAGCAGTACTTC
15,TRBJ1-2,TRBV5-1,-,TRBD1,CASSFSGTEGYGYTF,TGCGCCAGCAGCTTTTCCGGGACAGAAGGCTATGGCTACACCTTC
14,TRBJ2-7,TRBV5-1,-,-,CASDRGTKSYEQYF,TGCGCCAGCGATCGAGGGACAAAATCCTACGAGCAGTACTTC
15,TRBJ1-2,TRBV15,once,-,CATSREQGRYYGYTF,TGTGCCACCAGCAGAGAACAGGGACGGTACTATGGCTACACCTTC
13,TRBJ2-7,TRBV2,once,-,CASSRGFSYEQYF,TGTGCCAGCAGCCGGGGCTTCTCCTACGAGCAGTACTTC
13,TRBJ1-2,TRBV5-1,-,-,CASSWDGQNGYTF,TGCGCCAGCAGCTGGGACGGACAGAATGGCTACACCTTC
14,TRBJ2-7,TRBV6-1,-,-,CASSEFGSAYEQYF,TGTGCCAGCAGTGAATTTGGGTCAGCGTACGAGCAGTACTTC
12,TRBJ2-7,TRBV6-5,-,-,CASSRDTYEQYF,TGTGCCAGCAGCCGGGACACCTACGAGCAGTACTTC